Listed below are T cell receptor beta chains from one sample, sequenced in a study of low-dose radiotherapy and immunotherapy resistance in tumors. MiXCR, applied by TCRdb to the reads, yields one record per CDR3 protein. Altogether tens of thousands of distinct CDR3 sequences are present, 30% to 40% being singletons, with the ten largest covering roughly 10%. Sequenced here: PBMCs, sampled before treatment. The receptors originated from a female donor with ovarian cancer. CDR3s include the opening cysteine and the closing phenylalanine or tryptophan. A D gene is named only where the DNA matches it firmly. Size tells how often a clone was seen (once, few, many) or the class of an expanded clone, and some rows leave it out.

D gene	V gene	J gene	clone size	CDR3 protein	CDR3 DNA
-	TRBV6-5	TRBJ2-7	many	CASSDPRELYEQYF	TGTGCCAGCAGTGATCCCAGGGAACTGTACGAGCAGTACTTC
-	TRBV5-4	TRBJ2-7	-	CASSLDSLYEQYF	TGTGCCAGCAGCTTGGACAGTTTATACGAGCAGTACTTC
-	TRBV20-1	TRBJ2-7	many	CSASPPRGGISDEQYF	TGCAGTGCTAGCCCCCCGCGCGGGGGCATATCCGACGAGCAGTACTTC
-	TRBV20-1	TRBJ1-5	few	CSARDYGGNQPQHF	TGCAGTGCTAGAGATTACGGCGGTAATCAGCCCCAGCATTTT
-	TRBV5-1	TRBJ2-1	-	CASVLNQGGADYNEQFF	TGCGCCAGCGTTCTAAACCAAGGGGGGGCCGACTACAATGAGCAGTTCTTC
-	TRBV25-1	TRBJ2-7	many	CASGGDSSYEQYF	TGTGCCAGCGGCGGGGACAGTAGCTACGAGCAGTACTTC
TRBD1	TRBV9	TRBJ2-5	-	CASSVGTVNQETQYF	TGTGCCAGCAGCGTTGGGACAGTCAACCAAGAGACCCAGTACTTC
-	TRBV12-3/TRBV12-4	TRBJ2-7	-	CASSLLATMGEQYF	TGTGCCAGCAGTTTATTGGCGACTATGGGGGAGCAGTACTTC
-	TRBV30	TRBJ1-1	many	CAWSVGRDTEAFF	TGTGCCTGGAGTGTTGGCAGGGACACTGAAGCTTTCTTT
TRBD2	TRBV19	TRBJ2-7	many	CASSMGLAGGPYEQYF	TGTGCCAGTAGCATGGGACTAGCGGGAGGGCCCTACGAGCAGTACTTC
TRBD2	TRBV5-1	TRBJ2-1	-	CASSFAAGAYNEQFF	TGCGCCAGCAGCTTTGCAGCGGGAGCCTACAATGAGCAGTTCTTC
TRBD2	TRBV11-2	TRBJ2-3	many	CASSRAGGITDTQYF	TGTGCCAGCAGTAGGGCGGGGGGGATCACAGATACGCAGTATTTT
-	TRBV5-1	TRBJ2-1	many	CASSLALQSSYNEQFF	TGCGCCAGCAGCTTGGCCCTACAGAGCTCCTACAATGAGCAGTTCTTC
TRBD1	TRBV19	TRBJ2-3	once	CASSGTGNPDTQYF	TGTGCCAGTAGCGGGACAGGAAACCCAGATACGCAGTATTTT
-	TRBV9	TRBJ2-4	many	CASSVSGVPDIQYF	TGTGCCAGCAGCGTATCCGGGGTGCCGGACATTCAGTACTTC
-	TRBV20-1	TRBJ1-5	many	CSTEAGLSNQPQHF	TGCAGTACGGAGGCGGGGCTTAGCAATCAGCCCCAGCATTTT
-	TRBV5-1	TRBJ2-2	many	CASSLAQTNTGELFF	TGCGCCAGCAGCTTGGCTCAGACGAACACCGGGGAGCTGTTTTTT
TRBD1	TRBV28	TRBJ1-1	-	CASSPIGTGSEAFF	TGTGCCAGCAGTCCGATAGGGACAGGCTCTGAAGCTTTCTTT
-	TRBV21-1	TRBJ2-7	-	CASSKDPFYEQYF	TGTGCCAGCAGCAAAGACCCATTCTACGAGCAGTACTTC
TRBD2	TRBV2	TRBJ2-1	-	CASSAYPGTINEQFF	TGTGCCAGCAGTGCGTACCCCGGGACTATAAATGAGCAGTTCTTC
-	TRBV19	TRBJ2-2	many	CASRLTGSTGELFF	TGTGCCAGTAGACTGACAGGATCTACCGGGGAGCTGTTTTTT
TRBD1	TRBV7-2	TRBJ2-1	-	CASSRHAGTGNSYNEQFF	TGTGCCAGCAGCAGACACGCCGGGACAGGGAACTCCTACAATGAGCAGTTCTTC
-	TRBV27	TRBJ2-7	-	CASSLVGTTSYEQYF	TGTGCCAGCAGTTTGGTTGGGACAACTAGCTACGAGCAGTACTTC
TRBD2	TRBV28	TRBJ2-1	-	CASSLYGAGVDEQFF	TGTGCCAGCAGTTTATACGGCGCGGGGGTGGATGAGCAGTTCTTC
-	TRBV18	TRBJ1-5	-	CASSASMPRDPNQPQHF	TGTGCCAGCTCAGCATCGATGCCCAGGGACCCCAATCAGCCCCAGCATTTT
-	TRBV4-1	TRBJ1-1	few	CASSQVKSLRTEAFF	TGCGCCAGCAGCCAAGTCAAGTCCCTCCGCACTGAAGCTTTCTTT
-	TRBV6-2/TRBV6-3	TRBJ2-5	many	CASGEETQYF	TGTGCCAGCGGAGAAGAGACCCAGTACTTC
-	TRBV27	TRBJ1-4	-	CATYLRGTNEKLFF	TGTGCCACCTATCTCAGGGGAACTAATGAAAAACTGTTTTTT
TRBD1	TRBV23-1	TRBJ2-7	many	CASSQGTDSYEQYF	TGCGCCAGCAGTCAGGGGACAGACTCCTACGAGCAGTACTTC
-	TRBV5-1	TRBJ2-4	many	CASSYGTQENIQYF	TGCGCCAGCAGCTACGGGACTCAGGAAAACATTCAGTACTTC
-	TRBV13	TRBJ1-6	many	CASSFRQRGGSPLHF	TGTGCCAGCAGCTTCCGACAGCGGGGTGGTTCACCCCTCCACTTT
-	TRBV11-1	TRBJ1-1	few	CASSLSGHSAFF	TGTGCCAGCAGCTTAAGCGGACATTCAGCTTTCTTT
TRBD2	TRBV24-1	TRBJ2-1	-	CATSDLGTSGRTGSYNEQFF	TGTGCCACCAGTGATTTGGGGACTAGCGGGAGAACGGGGTCCTACAATGAGCAGTTCTTC
-	TRBV6-2/TRBV6-3	TRBJ2-3	few	CASSLDRPTTQYF	TGTGCCAGCAGTTTGGACCGTCCGACTACGCAGTATTTT
-	TRBV14	TRBJ2-1	-	CASSSRTFRGGNEQFF	TGTGCCAGCAGCTCACGGACCTTCAGGGGGGGGAATGAGCAGTTCTTC
-	TRBV18	TRBJ2-1	-	CASSPRRVGPHNEQFF	TGTGCCAGCTCACCTCGGAGGGTGGGGCCCCACAATGAGCAGTTCTTC